Given below is one TCR beta chain in context. Its antigen is currently unknown. These data come from a study of shared clonotypes between healthy human individuals. As handled by the study authors: Because ImmunoSEQ provided only junction sequences with no quality scores, the filtering differed. Some clones are missing from TCRdb's copy, which holds only in-frame ones; the method was immunoSEQ multiplex PCR. V and J calls and clone size come straight from that table; D and trimming were deduced from the DNA. The sample lists 2 million to 2.5 million clones, more than 85% occurring once. General observations from the study: A generally larger estimated richness was seen in naive subsets than in memory subsets. It was the non-shared clonotypes that had lower generation probabilities than clonotypes shared by all four donors.

V gave up 3 bases and J gave up 2 bases; unmatched junction bases: 9. Germline loops: CDR1 MGHRA, CDR2 YSYEKL. The CDR3 loop spans 17 amino acids. The gene calls are TRBV4-1 and TRBJ2-3; the match to TRBD2 covers 9 bases. The source of this sequence is a man younger than 35 in good health. Some clones in this sample may be carry-over from other donors' samples. The sequencing sample was made of naive CD4+ T cells from PBMCs. Subset meaning: CD45RA+ positively selected. CDR3 loop: CASSQGSLAGPTDTQYF. The CDR3 coding sequence is TGCGCCAGCAGCCAGGGTTCACTAGCGGGTCCCACAGATACGCAGTATTTT.